This TCR beta chain was retrieved from a study of cytomegalovirus exposure and HLA in healthy donors. Study conclusions and caveats: With DRB1 most and HLA-C fewest, TCR association rates differed between HLA loci in a later analysis. The authors later found HLA-associated TCR beta chains more clonally expanded than equally common others.

V shed 6 bases and J 3 bases; nucleotides not matched to a gene: 4. This CDR3 has 14 amino acids. Germline CDR1 SNHLY, CDR2 FYNNEI. 13 Jbeta primers and 60 Vbeta primers were used for the PCR. Clones were sequenced by immunoSEQ multiplex PCR, and TCRdb holds only the in-frame ones, with some missing. The sample has 120,000 or so clones, 6.5% to 9.5% seen once; the top ten hold 5% to 6.5%. With regard to this clone: Its antigen is as yet unknown.

The sample taken for sequencing was PBMCs. The sequence was obtained from a woman aged 40 to 55 in good health and CMV-seropositive. The chain carries TRBV2 and TRBJ2-2, with TRBD1 matching 7 bases. CDR3 bases: TGTGCCAGCAGATGGGACAGCGACACCGGGGAGCTGTTTTTT. Its translation: CASRWDSDTGELFF.